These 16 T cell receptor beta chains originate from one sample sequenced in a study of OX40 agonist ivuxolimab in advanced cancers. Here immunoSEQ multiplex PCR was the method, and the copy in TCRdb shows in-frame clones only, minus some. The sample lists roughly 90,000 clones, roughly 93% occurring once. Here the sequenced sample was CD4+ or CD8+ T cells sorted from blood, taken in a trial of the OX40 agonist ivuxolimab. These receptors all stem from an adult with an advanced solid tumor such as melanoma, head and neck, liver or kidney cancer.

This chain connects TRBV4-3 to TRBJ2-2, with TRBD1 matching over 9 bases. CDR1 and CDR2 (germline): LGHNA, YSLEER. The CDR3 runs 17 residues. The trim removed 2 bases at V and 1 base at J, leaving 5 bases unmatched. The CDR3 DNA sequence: TGCGCCAGCAGCCAAACACCGGGACAGGGGAACACCGGGGAGCTGTTTTTT. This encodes CASSQTPGQGNTGELFF.

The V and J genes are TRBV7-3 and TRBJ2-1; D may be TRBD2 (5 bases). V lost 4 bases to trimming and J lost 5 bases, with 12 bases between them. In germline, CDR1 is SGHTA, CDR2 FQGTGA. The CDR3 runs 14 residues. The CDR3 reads CASSSSRTDNEQFF. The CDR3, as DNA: TGTGCCAGCAGCTCATCCCGGACTGACAATGAGCAGTTCTTC. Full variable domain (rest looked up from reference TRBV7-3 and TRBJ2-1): GAGVSQTPSNKVTEKGKYVELRCDPISGHTALYWYRQSLGQGPEFLIYFQGTGAADDSGLPNDRFFAVRPEGSVSTLKIQRTERGDSAVYLCASSSSRTDNEQFFGPGTRLTVL.

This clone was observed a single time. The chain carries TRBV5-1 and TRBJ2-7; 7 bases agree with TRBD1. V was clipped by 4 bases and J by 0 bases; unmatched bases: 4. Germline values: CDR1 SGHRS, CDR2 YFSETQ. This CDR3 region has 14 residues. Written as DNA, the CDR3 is TGCGCCAGCAGCCGACAGGGCTCCTCCTACGAGCAGTACTTC. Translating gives CASSRQGSSYEQYF.

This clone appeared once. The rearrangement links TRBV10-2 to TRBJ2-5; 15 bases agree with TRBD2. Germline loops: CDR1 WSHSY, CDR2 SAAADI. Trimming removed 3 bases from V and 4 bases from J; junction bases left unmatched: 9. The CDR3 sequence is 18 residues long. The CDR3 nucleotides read TGCGCCAGCAGTGAAGTATACAGGACTAGCGGGAGGGGAGAGACCCAGTACTTC. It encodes CASSEVYRTSGRGETQYF.

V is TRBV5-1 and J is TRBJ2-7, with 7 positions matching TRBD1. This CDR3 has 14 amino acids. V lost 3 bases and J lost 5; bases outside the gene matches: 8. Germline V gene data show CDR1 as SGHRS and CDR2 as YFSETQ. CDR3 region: CASSSQGQRDEQYF. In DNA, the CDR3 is TGCGCCAGCAGCTCGCAGGGACAGAGGGACGAGCAGTACTTC.

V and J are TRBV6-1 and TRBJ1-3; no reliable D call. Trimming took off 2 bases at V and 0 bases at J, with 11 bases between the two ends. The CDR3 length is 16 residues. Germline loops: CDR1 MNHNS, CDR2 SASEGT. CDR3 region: CASSEMAPGSGNTIYF. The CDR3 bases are TGTGCCAGCAGTGAAATGGCCCCAGGCTCTGGAAACACCATATATTTT.

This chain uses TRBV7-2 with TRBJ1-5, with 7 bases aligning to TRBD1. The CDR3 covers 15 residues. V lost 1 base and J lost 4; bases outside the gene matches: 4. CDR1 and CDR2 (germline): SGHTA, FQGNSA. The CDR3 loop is CASSLETGMNQPQHF. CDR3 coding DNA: TGTGCCAGCAGCTTAGAGACAGGGATGAATCAGCCCCAGCATTTT.

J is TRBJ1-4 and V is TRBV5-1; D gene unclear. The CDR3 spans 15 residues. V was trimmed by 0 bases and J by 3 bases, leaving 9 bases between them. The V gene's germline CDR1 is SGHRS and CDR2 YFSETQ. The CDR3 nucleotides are TGCGCCAGCAGCTTGGTTGGGAAATCTAATGAAAAACTGTTTTTT. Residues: CASSLVGKSNEKLFF.

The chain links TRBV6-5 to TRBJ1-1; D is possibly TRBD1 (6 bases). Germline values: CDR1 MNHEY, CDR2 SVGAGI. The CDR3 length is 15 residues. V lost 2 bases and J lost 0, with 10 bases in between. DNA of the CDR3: TGTGCCAGCAGTTACGGGGGCAGCCTGAACACTGAAGCTTTCTTT. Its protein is CASSYGGSLNTEAFF.

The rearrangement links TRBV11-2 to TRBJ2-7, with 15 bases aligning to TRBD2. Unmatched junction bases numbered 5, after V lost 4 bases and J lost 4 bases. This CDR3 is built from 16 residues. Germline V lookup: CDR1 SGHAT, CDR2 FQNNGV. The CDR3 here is CASSSGLAGGAYEQYF. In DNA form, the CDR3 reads TGTGCCAGCAGCTCAGGACTAGCGGGAGGGGCGTACGAGCAGTACTTC.

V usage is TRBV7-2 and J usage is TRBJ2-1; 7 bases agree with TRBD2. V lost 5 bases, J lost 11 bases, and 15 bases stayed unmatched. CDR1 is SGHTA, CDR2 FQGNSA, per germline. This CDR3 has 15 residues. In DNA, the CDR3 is TGTGCCAGCAGCGTAATAGGACGGCCTAGCGGAAAGCAGTTCTTC. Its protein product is CASSVIGRPSGKQFF.

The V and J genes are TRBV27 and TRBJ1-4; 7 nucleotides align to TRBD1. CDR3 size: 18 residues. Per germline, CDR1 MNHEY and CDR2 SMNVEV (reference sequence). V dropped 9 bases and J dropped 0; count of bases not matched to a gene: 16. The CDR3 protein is CARPSGGPGTTTNEKLFF. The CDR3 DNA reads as TGTGCCAGACCTTCAGGGGGGCCAGGAACTACAACTAATGAAAAACTGTTTTTT.

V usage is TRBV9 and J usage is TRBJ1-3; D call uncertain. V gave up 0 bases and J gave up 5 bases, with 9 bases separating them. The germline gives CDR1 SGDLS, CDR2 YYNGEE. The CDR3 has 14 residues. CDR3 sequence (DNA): TGTGCCAGCAGCGTAGAGGAGGGTAGAAACACCATATATTTT. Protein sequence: CASSVEEGRNTIYF.

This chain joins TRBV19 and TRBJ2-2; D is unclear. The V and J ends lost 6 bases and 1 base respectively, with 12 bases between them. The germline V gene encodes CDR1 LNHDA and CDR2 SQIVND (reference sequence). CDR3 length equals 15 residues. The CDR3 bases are TGTGCCAGTAGATCCGAACGGAGGAACACCGGGGAGCTGTTTTTT. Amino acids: CASRSERRNTGELFF.

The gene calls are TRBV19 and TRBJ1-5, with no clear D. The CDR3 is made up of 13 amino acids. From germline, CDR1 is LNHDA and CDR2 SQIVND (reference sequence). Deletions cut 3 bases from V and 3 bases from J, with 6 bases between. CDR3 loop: CASSMQANQPQHF. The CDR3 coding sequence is TGTGCCAGTAGTATGCAGGCCAATCAGCCCCAGCATTTT.

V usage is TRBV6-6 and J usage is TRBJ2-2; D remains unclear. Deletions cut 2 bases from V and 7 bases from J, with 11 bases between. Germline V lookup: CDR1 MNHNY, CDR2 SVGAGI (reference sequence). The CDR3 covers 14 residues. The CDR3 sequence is CASSYVSLHGELFF. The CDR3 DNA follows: TGTGCCAGCAGTTACGTCAGTTTACACGGGGAGCTGTTTTTT.